These T cell receptor beta chains were read from a single sample in a study of early T cells in non-severe SARS-CoV-2 infection. Each CDR3 protein gets one entry after TCRdb re-called the 5' RACE reads with MiXCR. The table includes tens of thousands of distinct CDR3 sequences, 10% to 15% detected once. Sequences were obtained from whole blood. Source of these receptors: an adult who was a healthcare worker with PCR-confirmed SARS-CoV-2 infection or an uninfected control (not recorded which). Each CDR3 is given with its conserved first and last residue. The D gene is left open where the match is weak. Expanded clones get a size class; other rows say once, few or many, or leave the size out.

V	D	J	size	CDR3	DNA
TRBV24-1	NA	TRBJ2-1	many	CATAPGLGPPEQFF	TGTGCCACCGCCCCGGGACTTGGACCACCGGAGCAGTTCTTC
TRBV10-3	TRBD2	TRBJ2-7	many	CAISYTSGRAKSYEQYF	TGTGCCATCAGTTATACTAGCGGGAGGGCCAAGAGCTACGAGCAGTACTTC
TRBV7-9	NA	TRBJ2-5	NA	CASSFQTGTSEETQYF	TGTGCCAGCAGCTTTCAAACCGGGACATCGGAGGAGACCCAGTACTTC
TRBV7-6	NA	TRBJ2-5	NA	CASSLGPGHQETQYF	TGTGCCAGCAGCTTAGGCCCTGGACACCAAGAGACCCAGTACTTC
TRBV18	NA	TRBJ1-2	many	CASSPQELLSYGYTF	TGTGCCAGCTCACCACAGGAGCTCCTCAGCTATGGCTACACCTTC
TRBV5-1	NA	TRBJ1-1	NA	CASSLDRLNTEAFF	TGCGCCAGCAGCTTGGATCGTTTGAACACTGAAGCTTTCTTT
TRBV28	NA	TRBJ1-4	NA	CASSSTGRNEKLFF	TGTGCCAGCAGCTCAACAGGGAGAAATGAAAAACTGTTTTTT
TRBV6-5	NA	TRBJ1-5	NA	CASSYFLGQPQHF	TGTGCCAGCAGTTATTTTTTAGGTCAGCCCCAGCATTTT
TRBV20-1	NA	TRBJ2-7	many	CSARVPGAGEQYF	TGCAGTGCTAGAGTTCCAGGGGCGGGCGAGCAGTACTTC
TRBV19	NA	TRBJ1-5	many	CATSRDWGGNQPQHF	TGTGCCACGTCGCGGGACTGGGGGGGAAATCAGCCCCAGCATTTT
TRBV5-4	TRBD2	TRBJ2-7	few	CASSPRDYAEEQYF	TGTGCCAGCAGCCCGCGGGACTACGCTGAAGAGCAGTACTTC
TRBV4-1	TRBD2	TRBJ2-5	many	CASSQEAINSGLAGRRQETQYF	TGCGCCAGCAGCCAAGAAGCAATAAACTCTGGACTAGCGGGAAGGCGTCAAGAGACCCAGTACTTC
TRBV28	TRBD2	TRBJ2-5	few	CASSIPGGKARGTQYF	TGTGCCAGCAGTATTCCGGGGGGGAAGGCCCGGGGGACCCAGTACTTC
TRBV7-2	TRBD2	TRBJ2-2	NA	CASSLAQGLARDTGELFF	TGTGCCAGCAGCTTAGCGCAGGGACTAGCGAGGGACACCGGGGAGCTGTTTTTT
TRBV29-1	NA	TRBJ2-1	NA	CSVDSYNEQFF	TGCAGCGTCGATTCCTACAATGAGCAGTTCTTC
TRBV29-1	NA	TRBJ2-1	NA	CSITGAGTTHIEQFF	TGCAGTATCACGGGGGCGGGAACGACCCACATTGAGCAGTTCTTC
TRBV12-3/TRBV12-4	TRBD2	TRBJ2-1	many	CASSPTVGGSPIYNEQFF	TGTGCCAGCAGCCCCACCGTGGGCGGGAGCCCTATTTACAATGAGCAGTTCTTC
TRBV28	NA	TRBJ2-5	many	CASSPRLELWQYF	TGTGCCAGCAGTCCCCGACTTGAGCTGTGGCAGTACTTC
TRBV28	NA	TRBJ1-1	NA	CASSSTLNTEAFF	TGTGCCAGCAGTTCGACACTGAACACTGAAGCTTTCTTT
TRBV9	TRBD1	TRBJ2-1	few	CASSPTGEIYNEQFF	TGTGCCAGCAGCCCGACAGGGGAAATCTACAATGAGCAGTTCTTC
TRBV5-1	NA	TRBJ2-6	few	CASSYKTAQNSGANVLTF	TGCGCCAGCAGCTACAAGACAGCGCAGAACTCTGGGGCCAACGTCCTGACTTTC
TRBV7-8	NA	TRBJ2-3	few	CASVGRGTDTQYF	TGTGCCTCGGTTGGCAGGGGCACAGATACGCAGTATTTT
TRBV18	NA	TRBJ1-1	many	CASSRSGVLTEAFF	TGTGCCAGCTCGCGCTCAGGGGTTTTGACTGAAGCTTTCTTT
TRBV7-9	TRBD2	TRBJ2-1	few	CASSRRGLAVNEQFF	TGTGCCAGCAGCCGACGGGGACTAGCGGTTAATGAGCAGTTCTTC
TRBV28	NA	TRBJ1-3	many	CASSFRGGFGNTIYF	TGTGCCAGCAGTTTCCGTGGGGGGTTTGGAAACACCATATATTTT
TRBV24-1	NA	TRBJ1-5	NA	CATSDKTGGSNQPQHF	TGTGCCACCAGTGACAAGACGGGAGGAAGCAATCAGCCCCAGCATTTT
TRBV29-1	NA	TRBJ2-5	many	CSVAPGAEETQYF	TGCAGCGTTGCCCCCGGAGCAGAAGAGACCCAGTACTTC
TRBV5-4	TRBD2	TRBJ2-3	NA	CASSLDPSGVTDTQYF	TGTGCCAGCAGCTTAGACCCTAGCGGGGTCACAGATACGCAGTATTTT
TRBV18	NA	TRBJ2-7	NA	CASSPRPISYEQYF	TGTGCCAGCTCACCACGGCCCATCTCCTACGAGCAGTACTTC
TRBV12-3/TRBV12-4	TRBD2	TRBJ2-3	many	CASKTSGRTDTQYF	TGTGCCAGCAAGACTAGCGGGAGGACAGATACGCAGTATTTT
TRBV28	TRBD2	TRBJ2-3	few	CASSSRGAGADTQYF	TGTGCCAGCAGCTCCCGAGGGGCGGGGGCAGATACGCAGTATTTT
TRBV28	TRBD1	TRBJ2-7	NA	CASRGTGAASYEQYF	TGTGCCAGCAGAGGGACAGGTGCCGCCTCCTACGAGCAGTACTTC
TRBV5-1	TRBD2	TRBJ2-1	few	CASSLLAGVYEQFF	TGCGCCAGCAGCTTGCTAGCGGGAGTCTATGAGCAGTTCTTC
TRBV2	NA	TRBJ2-3	NA	CASSDGTARSTDTQYF	TGTGCCAGCAGTGATGGAACCGCAAGGTCCACAGATACGCAGTATTTT
TRBV20-1	TRBD2	TRBJ2-1	NA	CSAPPSGSEQIDEQFF	TGCAGTGCTCCGCCAAGCGGGAGTGAGCAAATTGATGAGCAGTTCTTC
TRBV3-1	TRBD2	TRBJ2-2	many	CASSQEGLAGLNTGELFF	TGTGCCAGCAGCCAAGAGGGACTAGCGGGACTTAACACCGGGGAGCTGTTTTTT
TRBV20-1	NA	TRBJ2-5	NA	CSAILQQTQYF	TGCAGTGCCATCCTCCAACAGACCCAGTACTTC
TRBV29-1	NA	TRBJ2-1	many	CSVGSTGNEQFF	TGCAGCGTTGGGTCAACAGGGAATGAGCAGTTCTTC
TRBV18	NA	TRBJ1-5	NA	CASSPRQFNQPQHF	TGTGCCAGCTCACCAAGACAGTTTAATCAGCCCCAGCATTTT
TRBV6-5	TRBD1	TRBJ1-2	many	CASSPGQGRYTF	TGTGCCAGCAGCCCCGGACAGGGGCGCTACACCTTC
TRBV20-1	NA	TRBJ1-4	NA	CSAPAGGHRGYELFF	TGCAGTGCCCCCGCCGGGGGACACCGGGGGTACGAACTGTTTTTT
TRBV7-2	NA	TRBJ2-4	few	CASSSRAIAKNIQYF	TGTGCCAGCAGTTCAAGAGCGATAGCCAAAAACATTCAGTACTTC
TRBV7-8	NA	TRBJ2-1	many	CASSLAWVEVEQFF	TGTGCCAGCAGCTTAGCTTGGGTAGAGGTTGAGCAGTTCTTC
TRBV19	TRBD2	TRBJ2-7	many	CASKRGTSAFLEQYF	TGTGCCAGTAAGCGGGGAACCTCCGCCTTTCTCGAGCAGTACTTC
TRBV27	NA	TRBJ2-7	many	CASSTGQTYEQYF	TGTGCCAGCAGTACGGGACAAACCTACGAGCAGTACTTC
TRBV4-1	TRBD1	TRBJ2-6	many	CASSQQGPGQGALGANVLTF	TGCGCCAGCAGCCAACAGGGACCGGGACAGGGGGCGCTTGGGGCCAACGTCCTGACTTTC
TRBV11-1	TRBD2	TRBJ2-1	many	CASSRTSGGGEQFF	TGTGCCAGCAGCCGGACTAGCGGAGGGGGTGAGCAGTTCTTC
TRBV18	NA	TRBJ2-1	NA	CASSLLGGNEQFF	TGTGCCAGCTCCCTGTTAGGGGGGAATGAGCAGTTCTTC
TRBV5-6	NA	TRBJ2-3	few	CASSLRGGTDTQYF	TGTGCCAGCAGCTTGCGGGGCGGCACAGATACGCAGTATTTT
TRBV7-2	NA	TRBJ2-2	NA	CASSLRTNTGELFF	TGTGCCAGCAGCTTAAGAACGAACACCGGGGAGCTGTTTTTT
TRBV28	TRBD1	TRBJ1-6	few	CASSSQGTGGWNSPLHF	TGTGCCAGCAGTTCACAGGGGACAGGGGGTTGGAATTCACCCCTCCACTTT
TRBV7-2	TRBD1	TRBJ1-1	NA	CASKTWDRDRDTEAFF	TGTGCCAGCAAAACGTGGGACAGGGATAGGGACACTGAAGCTTTCTTT
TRBV7-9	TRBD1	TRBJ2-7	many	CASSLPGQGAVQYF	TGTGCCAGCAGCTTACCGGGACAGGGGGCAGTGCAGTACTTC
TRBV6-4	TRBD2	TRBJ2-1	NA	CASSEASGSDEQFF	TGTGCCAGCAGTGAGGCTAGCGGGAGTGATGAGCAGTTCTTC
TRBV30	NA	TRBJ2-7	NA	CAWSVGQTYEQYF	TGTGCCTGGAGTGTAGGACAGACCTACGAGCAGTACTTC